This T cell receptor beta chain comes out of a study of blood T cell repertoires in COVID-19. Study-wide background: Sites in the United States, Italy and Spain provided acute and convalescent COVID-19 samples. PBMCs, B-cell-depleted T cells, or T cells were the source of the cDNA or gDNA that made up the material.

In the authors' methods: Counts of nucleated cells, estimated from reference gene primer amplification, were obtained. The protocol was immunoSEQ multiplex PCR, while the TCRdb copy is restricted to in-frame clones and leaves out a portion. D and trimming were read from the DNA, whereas the V and J calls and clone size are those reported in that table. The sample lists approximately 350,000 clones, roughly 90% occurring once. V dropped 10 bases and J dropped 5 bases, with 20 bases sitting between them. CDR1 and CDR2 (germline): MNHEY, SVGAGI. The CDR3 covers 14 residues. The sequencing input was peripheral blood. The receptor's source is a man aged 40-55 years with acute or convalescent COVID-19. This sequence joins TRBV6-5 and TRBJ1-2; maybe TRBD1 (5 bases). Here the CDR3 reads CATMRSQGIYGYTF. DNA for the CDR3: TGTGCCACCATGAGAAGCCAGGGAATTTATGGCTACACCTTC.